This T cell receptor beta chain is from a study of shared clonotypes between healthy human individuals. Study observations and caveats: Among donors, the sharing of clonotypes was expected to be influenced by sequencing depth.

Sorted-subset replicate PCRs used 150 to 200 ng DNA, tens of thousands of T cell genomes. The protocol was immunoSEQ multiplex PCR, while the TCRdb copy is restricted to in-frame clones and leaves out a portion. Of millions of clones listed, approximately 93% are singletons. About this clone: What it recognizes is unknown.

Germline V gene sequence: CDR1 SGHTA, CDR2 FQGTGA. This CDR3 comprises 15 residues. Trimming left V 5 bases short and J 4 bases short, with 15 bases between. Sequenced: naive CD4+ T cells from PBMCs. Subset specified: CD45RA+ positively selected. The chain links TRBV7-3 to TRBJ2-1, with D tentatively TRBD1 (6 bases). The sequence was obtained from a man aged 18 to 35 in good health. Some clones in this sample may be carry-over from other donors' samples. CDR3 amino acids: CASSPLTGTYNEQFF. The CDR3 DNA follows: TGTGCCAGCAGCCCACTAACCGGGACATACAATGAGCAGTTCTTC. Looking up the rest from reference TRBV7-3 and TRBJ2-1 gives the full variable domain: GAGVSQTPSNKVTEKGKYVELRCDPISGHTALYWYRQSLGQGPEFLIYFQGTGAADDSGLPNDRFFAVRPEGSVSTLKIQRTERGDSAVYLCASSPLTGTYNEQFFGPGTRLTVL.